This passage covers 31 T cell receptor beta chains from one sample sequenced in a study of T cell responses to AZD1222 COVID-19 vaccine. Measured with immunoSEQ multiplex PCR; TCRdb has only the in-frame clones, and not every one. Of fewer than 150,000 clones in the sample, over 85% are singletons; the top ten hold approximately 3.1%. Here the sequenced sample was peripheral blood, taken on day 0 of AZD1222 vaccination. The origin of the receptors is an adult in good health.

For this clone: The same CDR3 also results from other DNA sequences found in this sample. For the CDR3, the DNA is TGTGCCAGCAGCCAAGGTATGAACACTGAAGCTTTCTTT. Encoded protein: CASSQGMNTEAFF. The chain is built from TRBV14 and TRBJ1-1; D is unresolved. V lost 1 base, J lost 0 bases, and 3 bases lay in between. CDR1 and CDR2 from the germline V gene are SGHDN and FVKESK. The CDR3 totals 13 residues.

The genes are TRBV4-3 and TRBJ1-1, with a tentative D call TRBD1 (6 bases). This CDR3 has 13 amino acids. CDR1 is LGHNA, CDR2 YSLEER, per germline. Trimming shortened V by 0 bases and J by 10 bases, and 12 bases separated the two germline ends. CDR3 bases: TGCGCCAGCAGCCAAGAGGAACGGGGGGCAGCTTTCTTT. Its protein is CASSQEERGAAFF.

The chain employs TRBV11-3 and TRBJ2-1; a weak D match, TRBD2 (5 bases). The CDR3 has 11 residues. Germline V gene lookup returns CDR1 SGHNT and CDR2 YENEEA. Between the trimmed V and J ends, which lost 5 bases and 10 bases, there was a span of 9 bases. CDR3 sequence (DNA): TGTGCCAGCAGCGACCGAGGGGAGCAGTTCTTC. Translation gives CASSDRGEQFF.

The chain joins TRBV10-3 to TRBJ1-4, with D possibly matching TRBD1 (5 bases). This CDR3 comprises 13 residues. Germline-derived CDR1 and CDR2 are ENHRY and SYGVKD. V shed 3 bases and J shed 8 bases, with 10 bases lying between them. This CDR3 is CAISDEGREKLFF. In DNA, the CDR3 is TGTGCCATCAGTGACGAGGGGAGAGAAAAACTGTTTTTT.

The chain couples TRBV27 to TRBJ2-1; TRBD2 agrees at 11 bases. The CDR3 is 14 amino acids. CDR1 MNHEY and CDR2 SMNVEV come from the germline V gene (reference sequence). V lost 5 bases and J lost 6; bases outside the gene matches: 3. The CDR3 DNA reads as TGTGCCAGCAGTGACCTAGCGGGAGGCAATGAGCAGTTCTTC. Translated, it gives CASSDLAGGNEQFF.

In this sample, this clone turned up once. V usage is TRBV6-1 and J usage is TRBJ1-2; the D gene is possibly TRBD1 (5 bases). There are 16 residues in the CDR3. The V end was cut by 0 bases, the J end by 7 bases, with 18 bases between. Germline V lookup: CDR1 MNHNS, CDR2 SASEGT. CDR3 coding DNA: TGTGCCAGCAGTGAAGCGTCTAACCCTCGGGGGGGTGGCTACACCTTC. This translates into CASSEASNPRGGGYTF.

The chain carries TRBV23-1 and TRBJ1-6; TRBD1 aligns across 10 bases. TRBV23-1 is annotated as an ORF whose role is uncertain. CDR3 size: 16 residues. Unmatched junction bases numbered 5, after V lost 2 bases and J lost 7 bases. CDR3 protein: CASSQRPGQGNSPLHF. CDR3 nucleotide sequence: TGCGCCAGCAGTCAACGACCGGGACAGGGGAATTCACCCCTCCACTTT.

The gene calls are TRBV7-2 and TRBJ2-1; 14 bases are a match to TRBD2. V lost 5 bases and J lost 8; bases outside the gene matches: 5. Germline V lookup: CDR1 SGHTA, CDR2 FQGNSA. The CDR3 is 15 residues long. CDR3 protein: CASSPPGLAGDEQFF. Written as DNA, the CDR3 is TGTGCCAGCAGCCCCCCGGGACTAGCGGGAGATGAGCAGTTCTTC.

This rearrangement joins TRBV6-4 to TRBJ2-1, with TRBD1 matching over 8 bases. This CDR3 has 14 amino acids. The V gene end was trimmed by 6 bases and the J gene end by 6 bases; junction bases not matched to a gene: 7. Germline CDR1 and CDR2: MRHNA and SNTAGT. The CDR3 reads CASRPGQEINEQFF. The CDR3 nucleotides are TGTGCCAGCAGACCGGGACAGGAGATCAATGAGCAGTTCTTC.

V and J are TRBV18 and TRBJ1-2; 9 bases are shared with TRBD1. Germline V gene data show CDR1 as KGHSH and CDR2 as LQKENI. V lost 3 bases to trimming and J lost 4 bases; unmatched junction nucleotides: 3. The CDR3 totals 14 residues. This CDR3 is CASSPSGQGYGYTF. CDR3 nucleotide sequence: TGTGCCAGCTCACCGTCGGGACAGGGCTATGGCTACACCTTC.

This clone was counted a single time. V is TRBV28 and J is TRBJ2-2, with D hard to call. The CDR3 contains 13 residues. Germline CDR1 reads MDHEN; CDR2 reads SYDVKM. Trimming cost V 2 bases and J 2 bases, with 3 bases left between them. Here the CDR3 reads CASSLTNTGELFF. CDR3 in DNA: TGTGCCAGCAGTTTAACCAACACCGGGGAGCTGTTTTTT.

The chain employs TRBV7-9 and TRBJ2-5; D unclear. V lost 1 base and J lost 5, with 5 bases in between. This CDR3 has 12 residues. Per germline, CDR1 SEHNR and CDR2 FQNEAQ (reference sequence). CDR3 amino acids: CASSLGSETQYF. CDR3 bases: TGTGCCAGCAGCTTAGGGTCCGAGACCCAGTACTTC.

The sample holds a few counts of this clone. The chain links TRBV4-1 to TRBJ1-4, with a tentative D call TRBD1 (5 bases). CDR1 and CDR2 (germline): MGHRA, YSYEKL. With 1 base removed from V and 7 bases from J, the gap between germline ends came to 10 bases. The CDR3 spans 14 residues. CDR3 region: CASSQGGRGEKLFF. The CDR3 nucleotides are TGCGCCAGCAGCCAAGGGGGGAGAGGTGAAAAACTGTTTTTT.

This chain joins TRBV19 and TRBJ2-1; D perhaps matches TRBD2 (6 bases). V was cut by 7 bases and J by 0 bases, with 13 bases left in between. The CDR3 has 15 residues. From germline, CDR1 is LNHDA and CDR2 SQIVND (reference sequence). The DNA of the CDR3 is TGTGCCAGTAATCAAGCGACTAGCTCCTACAATGAGCAGTTCTTC. As protein: CASNQATSSYNEQFF. The whole variable domain, remainder taken from reference TRBV19 and TRBJ2-1, is DGGITQSPKYLFRKEGQNVTLSCEQNLNHDAMYWYRQDPGQGLRLIYYSQIVNDFQKGDIAEGYSVSREKKESFPLTVTSAQKNPTAFYLCASNQATSSYNEQFFGPGTRLTVL.

This clone was seen only once. The chain is built from TRBV6-2 or TRBV6-3 and TRBJ2-3; 8 bases match TRBD2. Germline CDR1 is MNHEY and CDR2 is SVGEGT. The J segment lost 0 bases and the V segment lost 0 bases, leaving 2 bases of the junction unmatched. CDR3 length: 16 amino acids. CDR3 sequence reads: CASSYSTSESTDTQYF. The CDR3 nucleotides read TGTGCCAGCAGTTACTCGACTAGCGAAAGCACAGATACGCAGTATTTT.

V gene TRBV5-1 combines with J gene TRBJ1-2; TRBD1 agrees at 9 bases. CDR1 SGHRS and CDR2 YFSETQ come from the germline V gene. The CDR3 is made up of 15 amino acids. With V trimmed by 1 base and J by 4 bases, 5 bases remained unmatched. The CDR3 loop is CASSLTGQGIYGYTF. As DNA, the CDR3 is TGCGCCAGCAGCTTGACGGGACAGGGAATCTATGGCTACACCTTC.

The chain is built from TRBV9 and TRBJ2-7; TRBD1 aligns across 8 bases. CDR3 length: 15 residues. The V gene's germline CDR1 is SGDLS and CDR2 YYNGEE. With 4 bases clipped from V and 6 bases from J, the junction kept 12 bases outside the gene matches. CDR3 nucleotides: TGTGCCAGCAGCTCCTTGACAGGGGTTAAGGCCGAGCAGTACTTC. Its protein is CASSSLTGVKAEQYF.

A few counts support this clone. The chain is built from TRBV2 and TRBJ1-1; perhaps TRBD1 as D (5 bases). CDR1 and CDR2 (germline): SNHLY, FYNNEI. V was shortened by 2 bases and J by 2 bases, with 12 bases between the two germline ends. This CDR3 is 15 amino acids long. The CDR3 coding sequence is TGTGCCAGCAGTGAATGGGCAGGGAAAAACACTGAAGCTTTCTTT. Translated, it gives CASSEWAGKNTEAFF.

About this clone itself: An end of the junction does not agree with germline; a read error may underlie this. The chain employs TRBV7-7 and TRBJ2-1; 9 positions match TRBD2. The CDR3 is made up of 18 amino acids. Germline CDR1 SSHAT, CDR2 FNYEAQ (reference sequence). The CDR3 protein is CASSSGTRLAGEGNEQFF. CDR3 nucleotides: TGTGCTAGCAGCTCCGGAACGAGATTAGCGGGAGAAGGCAATGAGCAGTTCTTC.

The rearrangement joins TRBV28 to TRBJ1-2; D call uncertain. Trimming took off 3 bases at V and 4 bases at J, with 12 bases between the two ends. CDR1 is MDHEN and CDR2 is SYDVKM in the germline V gene. The length of the CDR3 is 14 residues. The DNA for the CDR3 is TGTGCCAGCAGTTTTCCGGCCTTGGGCTATGGCTACACCTTC. Translating it yields CASSFPALGYGYTF.

V and J are TRBV7-6 and TRBJ2-1; TRBD2 is a possible D gene (6 bases). V lost 0 bases and J lost 13, with 13 bases in between. CDR1 and CDR2 from the germline V gene are SGHVS and FNYEAQ. The CDR3 length is 13 residues. This CDR3 is CASSLATRDIQFF. The CDR3 coding sequence is TGTGCCAGCAGCTTAGCAACGCGGGATATACAGTTCTTC.

V is TRBV3-1 (or the pseudogene TRBV3-2) and J is TRBJ1-2; D unresolved. V lost 4 bases and J lost 7, with 22 bases in between. CDR1 and CDR2 (germline): LGHDT, YNNKEL (reference sequence). This CDR3 region has 16 residues. CDR3 residues: CASSRWESAERGGYTF. The DNA for the CDR3 is TGTGCCAGCAGCCGATGGGAGTCCGCGGAGCGCGGTGGCTACACCTTC.

The rearrangement joins TRBV6-5 to TRBJ1-5; D is unresolved. Germline loops: CDR1 MNHEY, CDR2 SVGAGI. The CDR3 runs 13 residues. V gave up 0 bases and J gave up 7 bases, with 7 bases separating them. The CDR3 spells CASSYSRGQPQHF. For the CDR3, the DNA is TGTGCCAGCAGTTACTCGAGAGGGCAGCCCCAGCATTTT.

This clone has a single count. The chain links TRBV6-4 to TRBJ2-1; tentatively, D is TRBD1 (5 bases). The CDR3 has 15 residues. V was pared by 3 bases and J by 0 bases, with 9 bases between. Germline CDR1 reads MRHNA; CDR2 reads SNTAGT. The CDR3 bases are TGTGCCAGCAGTGAACAGGAGAGCTCCTACAATGAGCAGTTCTTC. This translates into CASSEQESSYNEQFF.

The V and J genes are TRBV18 and TRBJ1-2, with TRBD1 as a possible D gene (5 bases). The ends were cut back, 2 bases at V and 7 bases at J, with 14 bases in the middle. The CDR3 covers 14 residues. Germline V gene data show CDR1 as KGHSH and CDR2 as LQKENI. The CDR3 nucleotides read TGTGCCAGCTCACCAGGGGACTCTATATCTGGCTACACCTTC. It specifies CASSPGDSISGYTF.

V and J are TRBV27 and TRBJ1-6; no definite D call. Deletions cut 3 bases from V and 8 bases from J, with 8 bases between. This CDR3 spans 13 amino acids. Germline CDR1 and CDR2: MNHEY and SMNVEV (reference sequence). CDR3 bases: TGTGCCAGCAGTTTTTGGGATGATTCACCCCTCCACTTT. It yields the protein CASSFWDDSPLHF.

The CDR3 protein is CATQEGVGNYGYTF. The CDR3 DNA reads TGTGCCACCCAAGAAGGGGTCGGTAACTATGGCTACACCTTC. The chain links TRBV5-4 to TRBJ1-2; D perhaps matches TRBD1 (5 bases). This CDR3 is built from 14 residues. V was trimmed by 9 bases and J by 1 base, leaving 16 bases between them. The germline CDR1 and CDR2 sequences are SGHNT and YYREEE (reference sequence). The variable domain in full, with the rest retrieved from reference TRBV5-4 and TRBJ1-2, is ETGVTQSPTHLIKTRGQQVTLRCSSQSGHNTVSWYQQALGQGPQFIFQYYREEENGRGNFPPRFSGLQFPNYSSELNVNALELDDSALYLCATQEGVGNYGYTFGSGTRLTVV.

The chain couples TRBV5-1 to TRBJ1-2, with TRBD1 matching 7 bases. The ends lost 0 bases at V and 4 bases at J; junction bases unmatched: 6. The CDR3 contains 15 residues. CDR1 is SGHRS, CDR2 YFSETQ, per germline. CDR3 bases: TGCGCCAGCAGCTTGGGGGACAGCTTCACCTATGGCTACACCTTC. It codes for CASSLGDSFTYGYTF.

The chain links TRBV3-1 (or the pseudogene TRBV3-2) to TRBJ2-1; tentative D call: TRBD2 (5 bases). CDR3 length: 15 residues. Germline CDR1 LGHDT, CDR2 YNNKEL (reference sequence). The germline V and J ends were trimmed by 0 bases and 7 bases, with 13 bases remaining between them. CDR3 coding DNA: TGTGCCAGCAGCCAAGATGTCGCTAGCCAAAATGAGCAGTTCTTC. It is translated as CASSQDVASQNEQFF.

The CDR3 reads CASSRGTRATNEKLFF. CDR3 DNA sequence: TGTGCCAGCAGCAGGGGGACAAGAGCAACTAATGAAAAACTGTTTTTT. The rearrangement uses TRBV21-1 and TRBJ1-4; TRBD1 is the table's D call, not checked against the DNA. TRBV21-1 is noted as a pseudogene. This CDR3 region has 16 residues.

The chain links TRBV28 to TRBJ2-7; TRBD2 might be the D (6 bases). Trimming took 4 bases from V and 1 from J, leaving 17 bases between them. CDR3 size: 16 residues. Germline CDR1 is MDHEN and CDR2 is SYDVKM. The DNA for the CDR3 is TGTGCCAGCAGTTCCTATAGGGCGGGACGGTCCTACGAGCAGTACTTC. Residues: CASSSYRAGRSYEQYF. Looking up the rest from reference TRBV28 and TRBJ2-7 gives the full variable domain: DVKVTQSSRYLVKRTGEKVFLECVQDMDHENMFWYRQDPGLGLRLIYFSYDVKMKEKGDIPEGYSVSREKKERFSLILESASTNQTSMYLCASSSYRAGRSYEQYFGPGTRLTVT.